The rows below give T cell receptor beta chains drawn from one sample of a study of CD8 T cells in ankylosing spondylitis. TCRdb called the 5' RACE reads again in MiXCR, with one record for every CDR3 protein. The table has 350,000 to 450,000 distinct CDR3 sequences, 20% to 25% seen once. Sequenced input: blood, either unsorted or a sorted T cell fraction (not recorded which). The receptors come from a male donor with ankylosing spondylitis or in good health (not recorded which). Both conserved end residues are part of each CDR3. Fields, in order: J gene, clone size, D gene, CDR3 length, V gene, CDR3 DNA, CDR3 protein. D genes are given only for firm matches. The listing skips clone size in some rows; elsewhere it reads once, few, many or a size class.

j_call: TRBJ2-2
clone_size: NA
d_call: NA
cdr3_length: 17
v_call: TRBV7-8
cdr3_nt: TGTGCCAGCAGCTTAGTCCCTGGGACGGTGAACACCGGGGAGCTGTTTTTT
cdr3_aa: CASSLVPGTVNTGELFF

j_call: TRBJ1-2
clone_size: few
d_call: NA
cdr3_length: 13
v_call: TRBV12-3/TRBV12-4
cdr3_nt: TGTGCCAGCAGTTTCGGGGGGGCGAGAGGCTACACCTTC
cdr3_aa: CASSFGGARGYTF

j_call: TRBJ2-2
clone_size: NA
d_call: NA
cdr3_length: 12
v_call: TRBV9
cdr3_nt: TGTGCCAGCGAATCGAACACCGGGGAGCTGTTTTTT
cdr3_aa: CASESNTGELFF

j_call: TRBJ2-1
clone_size: NA
d_call: NA
cdr3_length: 16
v_call: TRBV2
cdr3_nt: TGTGCCAGCAGTGGGAGGGGGACAGTACCACCCAATGAGCAGTTCTTC
cdr3_aa: CASSGRGTVPPNEQFF

j_call: TRBJ2-7
clone_size: few
d_call: TRBD1
cdr3_length: 14
v_call: TRBV9
cdr3_nt: TGTGCCAGCAGCGTAGCGGGACAGGGCCCCGAGCAGTACTTC
cdr3_aa: CASSVAGQGPEQYF

j_call: TRBJ1-1
clone_size: few
d_call: NA
cdr3_length: 14
v_call: TRBV29-1
cdr3_nt: TGCAGCGTTGTGGGTTGGACTGCGAACACTGAAGCTTTCTTT
cdr3_aa: CSVVGWTANTEAFF

j_call: TRBJ1-3
clone_size: NA
d_call: NA
cdr3_length: 14
v_call: TRBV7-6
cdr3_nt: TGTGCCAGCAGCTTTCGGAGCTCTGGAAACACCATATATTTT
cdr3_aa: CASSFRSSGNTIYF

j_call: TRBJ2-2
clone_size: few
d_call: TRBD1
cdr3_length: 14
v_call: TRBV12-3/TRBV12-4
cdr3_nt: TGTGCCAGCAGCCTCGGGACAGCGACCGGGGAGCTGTTTTTT
cdr3_aa: CASSLGTATGELFF

j_call: TRBJ2-7
clone_size: NA
d_call: NA
cdr3_length: 15
v_call: TRBV28
cdr3_nt: TGTGCCAGCAGTTCCGTGGGGGCTTACTCCTACGAGCAGTACTTC
cdr3_aa: CASSSVGAYSYEQYF

j_call: TRBJ2-1
clone_size: few
d_call: TRBD1
cdr3_length: 15
v_call: TRBV12-3/TRBV12-4
cdr3_nt: TGTGCCAGCAGTTTATCGGGACAGGTTTACAATGAGCAGTTCTTC
cdr3_aa: CASSLSGQVYNEQFF

j_call: TRBJ2-7
clone_size: many
d_call: NA
cdr3_length: 15
v_call: TRBV10-3
cdr3_nt: TGTGCCATCCCCAAAGGGACCTCCAGCTCCTACGAGCAGTACTTC
cdr3_aa: CAIPKGTSSSYEQYF

j_call: TRBJ2-5
clone_size: NA
d_call: NA
cdr3_length: 15
v_call: TRBV12-3/TRBV12-4
cdr3_nt: TGTGCCAGCAGTTTAGTCGGGGTTTCTCAGGAGACCCAGTACTTC
cdr3_aa: CASSLVGVSQETQYF

j_call: TRBJ2-3
clone_size: NA
d_call: NA
cdr3_length: 13
v_call: TRBV28
cdr3_nt: TGTGCCAGCAGTTCTCGGACGGTAGATACGCAGTATTTT
cdr3_aa: CASSSRTVDTQYF

j_call: TRBJ2-5
clone_size: NA
d_call: NA
cdr3_length: 17
v_call: TRBV10-3
cdr3_nt: TGTGCCGCCGAGGGGTCTTTCGGAACAGGAGCACAAGAGACCCAGTACTTC
cdr3_aa: CAAEGSFGTGAQETQYF

j_call: TRBJ1-1
clone_size: NA
d_call: NA
cdr3_length: 14
v_call: TRBV4-1
cdr3_nt: TGCGCCAGCAGCCCAGGAGGGGGGGTCACTGAAGCTTTCTTT
cdr3_aa: CASSPGGGVTEAFF

j_call: TRBJ1-2
clone_size: NA
d_call: NA
cdr3_length: 16
v_call: TRBV5-1
cdr3_nt: TGCGCCAGTTCCCGGGACACCCCCGGGTTGGACTATGGCTACACCTTC
cdr3_aa: CASSRDTPGLDYGYTF

j_call: TRBJ2-7
clone_size: few
d_call: NA
cdr3_length: 15
v_call: TRBV9
cdr3_nt: TGTGCCAGCAGCGAGGGTGAGGGGGGGTCGTACGAGCAGTACTTC
cdr3_aa: CASSEGEGGSYEQYF

j_call: TRBJ2-3
clone_size: NA
d_call: TRBD2
cdr3_length: 16
v_call: TRBV12-3/TRBV12-4
cdr3_nt: TGTGCCAGCCGAACATCGTTAGCGGGGGGGTTTGATACGCAGTATTTT
cdr3_aa: CASRTSLAGGFDTQYF

j_call: TRBJ2-2
clone_size: NA
d_call: NA
cdr3_length: 16
v_call: TRBV28
cdr3_nt: TGTGCCAGCAGTTCATCCGGGACTTTGAACACCGGGGAGCTGTTTTTT
cdr3_aa: CASSSSGTLNTGELFF

j_call: TRBJ2-1
clone_size: NA
d_call: TRBD1
cdr3_length: 15
v_call: TRBV20-1
cdr3_nt: TGCAGTGCTAGTCACCGGGACAGGGCCTACAATGAGCAGTTCTTC
cdr3_aa: CSASHRDRAYNEQFF

j_call: TRBJ2-1
clone_size: NA
d_call: NA
cdr3_length: 14
v_call: TRBV5-1
cdr3_nt: TGCGCCAGCAGCTTGGCCACCGGGGCGGATGAGCAGTTCTTC
cdr3_aa: CASSLATGADEQFF

j_call: TRBJ2-1
clone_size: NA
d_call: NA
cdr3_length: 16
v_call: TRBV24-1
cdr3_nt: TGTGCCACCAGTGATTACCGGGACACCGTTTACAATGAGCAGTTCTTC
cdr3_aa: CATSDYRDTVYNEQFF

j_call: TRBJ2-5
clone_size: few
d_call: TRBD1
cdr3_length: 17
v_call: TRBV29-1
cdr3_nt: TGCAGCGTTGAAGACCCGGGACAGATTAGACCCCAAGAGACCCAGTACTTC
cdr3_aa: CSVEDPGQIRPQETQYF

j_call: TRBJ2-7
clone_size: NA
d_call: NA
cdr3_length: 15
v_call: TRBV9
cdr3_nt: TGTGCCAGCAGCCCAGACGCCGGGTCCGCCTACGAGCAGTACTTC
cdr3_aa: CASSPDAGSAYEQYF

j_call: TRBJ2-7
clone_size: few
d_call: TRBD1
cdr3_length: 13
v_call: TRBV28
cdr3_nt: TGTGCCAGCACTAGGCAGGGGGTCTACGAGCAGTACTTC
cdr3_aa: CASTRQGVYEQYF

j_call: TRBJ2-2
clone_size: NA
d_call: NA
cdr3_length: 15
v_call: TRBV27
cdr3_nt: TGTGCCAGCAGTTTGAGGGAGACGAACACCGGGGAGCTGTTTTTT
cdr3_aa: CASSLRETNTGELFF

j_call: TRBJ2-1
clone_size: few
d_call: NA
cdr3_length: 17
v_call: TRBV7-2
cdr3_nt: TGTGCCAGCAGCTTGAGGGATGGACAGCGTTCCTACAATGAGCAGTTCTTC
cdr3_aa: CASSLRDGQRSYNEQFF

j_call: TRBJ2-5
clone_size: NA
d_call: NA
cdr3_length: 15
v_call: TRBV30
cdr3_nt: TGTGCCTGGAGTAGGTGGGGGCCCCTCCAAGAGACCCAGTACTTC
cdr3_aa: CAWSRWGPLQETQYF

j_call: TRBJ2-6
clone_size: NA
d_call: NA
cdr3_length: 17
v_call: TRBV18
cdr3_nt: TGTGCCAGCTCACCGGGCCGGGGTCACTCTGGGGCCAACGTCCTGACTTTC
cdr3_aa: CASSPGRGHSGANVLTF

j_call: TRBJ2-5
clone_size: NA
d_call: NA
cdr3_length: 12
v_call: TRBV12-3/TRBV12-4
cdr3_nt: TGTGCCAGTCCATCGAGGCTGGTGACCCAGTACTTC
cdr3_aa: CASPSRLVTQYF

j_call: TRBJ2-2
clone_size: NA
d_call: NA
cdr3_length: 15
v_call: TRBV20-1
cdr3_nt: TGCAGTGTCCCGGTGGGGGGACACCCCACCGGGGAGCTGTTTTTT
cdr3_aa: CSVPVGGHPTGELFF

j_call: TRBJ2-5
clone_size: few
d_call: NA
cdr3_length: 15
v_call: TRBV10-2
cdr3_nt: TGCGCCAGCAGTGAGGGGGCCTCGTACCAAGAGACCCAGTACTTC
cdr3_aa: CASSEGASYQETQYF

j_call: TRBJ2-7
clone_size: NA
d_call: NA
cdr3_length: 15
v_call: TRBV6-1
cdr3_nt: TGTGCCAGCAGTGAATTAGGGGGGGCGAACTACGAGCAGTACTTC
cdr3_aa: CASSELGGANYEQYF

j_call: TRBJ2-3
clone_size: NA
d_call: TRBD1
cdr3_length: 17
v_call: TRBV30
cdr3_nt: TGTGCCTGGACCCTCCTCACAACAGGGGGAAGCACAGATACGCAGTATTTT
cdr3_aa: CAWTLLTTGGSTDTQYF

j_call: TRBJ2-5
clone_size: NA
d_call: NA
cdr3_length: 13
v_call: TRBV7-9
cdr3_nt: TGTGCCAGCAGCCCGCGGGACAGTGAGACCCAGTACTTC
cdr3_aa: CASSPRDSETQYF

j_call: TRBJ2-7
clone_size: NA
d_call: NA
cdr3_length: 14
v_call: TRBV28
cdr3_nt: TGTGCCAGCACATACTCACCATTCTCCTACGAGCAGTACTTC
cdr3_aa: CASTYSPFSYEQYF

j_call: TRBJ2-3
clone_size: NA
d_call: NA
cdr3_length: 17
v_call: TRBV7-8
cdr3_nt: TGTGCCAGCAGTCACACTACTAGCGCAAGGGGGGGGGATACGCAGTATTTT
cdr3_aa: CASSHTTSARGGDTQYF

j_call: TRBJ2-7
clone_size: NA
d_call: TRBD2
cdr3_length: 14
v_call: TRBV29-1
cdr3_nt: TGCAGCGTGCGACTTGGGGGGGGACTCTACGAGCAGTACTTC
cdr3_aa: CSVRLGGGLYEQYF

j_call: TRBJ2-1
clone_size: many
d_call: NA
cdr3_length: 16
v_call: TRBV7-9
cdr3_nt: TGTGCCAGCAGCTCCAGAGTTCCCGACTCCTACAATGAGCAGTTCTTC
cdr3_aa: CASSSRVPDSYNEQFF

j_call: TRBJ2-3
clone_size: NA
d_call: NA
cdr3_length: 17
v_call: TRBV7-8
cdr3_nt: TGTGCCAGCAGCTTAGGAGTGGACGGACGAAGCACAGATACGCAGTATTTT
cdr3_aa: CASSLGVDGRSTDTQYF

j_call: TRBJ2-1
clone_size: NA
d_call: NA
cdr3_length: 13
v_call: TRBV7-9
cdr3_nt: TGTGCCAGCAGCCCCCGACAGCACAATGAGCAGTTCTTC
cdr3_aa: CASSPRQHNEQFF

j_call: TRBJ2-1
clone_size: few
d_call: NA
cdr3_length: 14
v_call: TRBV12-3/TRBV12-4
cdr3_nt: TGTGCCAGCAGTTTATCAGGGGGGCAGGGTGAGCAGTTCTTC
cdr3_aa: CASSLSGGQGEQFF

j_call: TRBJ2-7
clone_size: NA
d_call: NA
cdr3_length: 16
v_call: TRBV6-1
cdr3_nt: TGTGCCAGCAGTGAAGCTGGGTCAACGACGATATACGAGCAGTACTTC
cdr3_aa: CASSEAGSTTIYEQYF

j_call: TRBJ2-2
clone_size: few
d_call: NA
cdr3_length: 12
v_call: TRBV29-1
cdr3_nt: TGCAGCGTGAAAGAGAACACCGGGGAGCTGTTTTTT
cdr3_aa: CSVKENTGELFF

j_call: TRBJ2-1
clone_size: NA
d_call: NA
cdr3_length: 19
v_call: TRBV6-4
cdr3_nt: TGTGCCAGCAGCGCCGCCGCCGATCCATTTGGGGGGCCGTTTTATGAGCAGTTCTTC
cdr3_aa: CASSAAADPFGGPFYEQFF

j_call: TRBJ2-1
clone_size: NA
d_call: NA
cdr3_length: 15
v_call: TRBV28
cdr3_nt: TGTGCCAGCAGTTTAGTGGTGGACTATCAGGATGAGCAGTTCTTC
cdr3_aa: CASSLVVDYQDEQFF